The 27 T cell receptor beta chains below were found in one sample sequenced in a study of shared clonotypes between healthy human individuals. Sequenced by immunoSEQ multiplex PCR; TCRdb stores in-frame clones only, minus some. The top ten hold roughly 1% of the sample, which has millions of clones, about 95% seen once. CD8 cells classed as naive were CD45RO-negative and positively selected for CCR7, excluding terminally differentiated effector memory CD45RA+ cells. The sequenced material came from naive CD8+ T cells sorted from blood. Receptors were obtained from a man aged 18 to 29 in good health.

This chain links TRBV19 with TRBJ2-4; perhaps TRBD2 as D (6 bases). V was trimmed by 5 bases and J by 0 bases, leaving 14 bases between them. Germline V gene lookup returns CDR1 LNHDA and CDR2 SQIVND (reference sequence). The CDR3 consists of 16 residues. CDR3 sequence (DNA): TGTGCCAGTAGTTTACCGGGAGAACTAGCCAAAAACATTCAGTACTTC. This codes for CASSLPGELAKNIQYF.

V usage is TRBV27 and J usage is TRBJ2-3, with 10 bases lining up with TRBD2. J was trimmed by 4 bases and V by 1 base; bases with no gene match: 8. The germline gives CDR1 MNHEY, CDR2 SMNVEV (reference sequence). The CDR3 totals 17 residues. This chain's CDR3 is CASSLLSLAGAADTQYF. In nucleotides, the CDR3 is TGTGCCAGCAGTTTATTAAGCCTAGCGGGAGCGGCAGATACGCAGTATTTT.

As DNA, the CDR3 is TGTGCCAGCAGCTTACTAGCGGGGGGGCCGAGCAATGAGCAGTTCTTC. This translates into CASSLLAGGPSNEQFF. The genes are TRBV5-4 and TRBJ2-1; TRBD2 matches at 13 bases. The germline V gene encodes CDR1 SGHNT and CDR2 YYREEE (reference sequence). The V segment lost 2 bases and the J segment 6 bases; nucleotides outside the gene matches: 5. The CDR3 extends over 16 amino acids.

The chain employs TRBV6-5 and TRBJ1-1; no firm D call. Germline CDR1 MNHEY, CDR2 SVGAGI. The CDR3 spans 14 residues. Trimming shortened V by 5 bases and J by 3 bases, and 13 bases separated the two germline ends. CDR3 region: CASSDGSLDTEAFF. CDR3 nucleotide sequence: TGTGCCAGCAGTGACGGCTCCCTGGACACTGAAGCTTTCTTT.

The rearrangement uses TRBV30 and TRBJ2-5; the D gene is possibly TRBD1 (5 bases). V shed 2 bases and J shed 3 bases, with 7 bases lying between them. The CDR3 extends over 12 amino acids. Looked up from germline, CDR1 is GTSNPN and CDR2 is SVGIG (reference sequence). The chain's CDR3 is CAWSSREETQYF. The CDR3 DNA follows: TGTGCCTGGAGTAGCAGGGAAGAGACCCAGTACTTC.

The chain uses TRBV13 and TRBJ2-2; D gene ambiguous. This CDR3 contains 13 residues. With 1 base removed from V and 7 bases from J, the gap between germline ends came to 7 bases. CDR1 and CDR2 (germline): PRHDT, FYEKMQ (reference sequence). CDR3 in DNA: TGTGCCAGCAGCTTAGACGCCTACGGGGAGCTGTTTTTT. Translating it yields CASSLDAYGELFF.

The chain joins TRBV30 to TRBJ1-1; 7 positions match TRBD1. The CDR3 extends over 16 amino acids. Germline lookup yields CDR1 GTSNPN and CDR2 SVGIG (reference sequence). The V segment lost 2 bases and the J segment 3 bases; nucleotides outside the gene matches: 12. CDR3 sequence reads: CAWSSGTARRYTEAFF. The CDR3 nucleotides read TGTGCCTGGAGTTCCGGGACAGCGAGAAGGTACACTGAAGCTTTCTTT.

The V gene is TRBV30, the J gene TRBJ1-1; no reliable D call. This CDR3 spans 14 amino acids. V shed 2 bases and J shed 4 bases, with 14 bases lying between them. Germline loops: CDR1 GTSNPN, CDR2 SVGIG (reference sequence). For the CDR3, the DNA is TGTGCCTGGAGTATTGACGGTGGTGGCACTGAAGCTTTCTTT. This encodes CAWSIDGGGTEAFF.

This clone was picked up one time. The chain has TRBV9 and TRBJ1-2, with TRBD1 matching 11 bases. The ends lost 0 bases at V and 4 bases at J; junction bases unmatched: 5. This CDR3 is built from 16 residues. The germline CDR1 and CDR2 sequences are SGDLS and YYNGEE. CDR3 in DNA: TGTGCCAGCAGCGTAGATGCCGGGACAGGGGGCTATGGCTACACCTTC. Residues: CASSVDAGTGGYGYTF.

The chain is built from TRBV28 and TRBJ2-7, with D possibly TRBD1 on 6 matching bases. CDR3 length: 15 residues. Germline V gives CDR1 MDHEN, CDR2 SYDVKM. V was shortened by 7 bases and J by 4 bases, with 20 bases between the two germline ends. The CDR3 loop reads CASTRLPGQSYEQYF. The CDR3 DNA follows: TGTGCCAGCACCCGGCTTCCGGGACAATCATACGAGCAGTACTTC.

This clone has only one observation. V gene TRBV28 combines with J gene TRBJ2-2; D is unresolved. The germline V gene has CDR1 MDHEN and CDR2 SYDVKM. The ends were cut back, 3 bases at V and 9 bases at J, with 8 bases in the middle. The CDR3 spans 12 residues. The CDR3 reads CASSFFGRELFF. CDR3 nucleotide sequence: TGTGCCAGCAGTTTTTTTGGGCGGGAGCTGTTTTTT.

This clone was seen a single time. The same CDR3 is also encoded by other DNA sequences in this sample. The gene calls are TRBV11-2 and TRBJ2-7, with D tentatively TRBD2 (6 bases). This CDR3 region has 13 residues. V was clipped by 3 bases and J by 3 bases, with 9 bases between them. Germline V gives CDR1 SGHAT, CDR2 FQNNGV. CDR3 bases: TGTGCCAGCAGCTTCGGGGGAGTCTACGAGCAGTACTTC. It is translated as CASSFGGVYEQYF.

Only one count was recorded for this clone. The J gene is TRBJ2-7, the V gene TRBV6-5, with no clear D. Trimming cost V 5 bases and J 0 bases, with 8 bases left between them. The germline V gene encodes CDR1 MNHEY and CDR2 SVGAGI. This CDR3 contains 13 residues. The CDR3 region has the DNA TGTGCCAGCAGTCCCCAGAACTCCTACGAGCAGTACTTC. Residues: CASSPQNSYEQYF.

The V call is TRBV5-1, the J call TRBJ1-2, with TRBD1 matching over 7 bases. The junction had 5 bases not matched to a gene; V was cut back by 4 bases and J by 2 bases. In germline, CDR1 is SGHRS, CDR2 YFSETQ. CDR3 length equals 14 residues. The CDR3 DNA follows: TGCGCCAGCAGCACCCTACAGGGGAACTATGGCTACACCTTC. Translation gives CASSTLQGNYGYTF.

The V and J genes are TRBV5-6 and TRBJ2-7, with 12 bases lining up with TRBD2. Germline V gene data show CDR1 as SGHDT and CDR2 as YYEEEE. The CDR3 contains 17 residues. V shed 3 bases, J shed 4 bases, and the junction held 11 bases outside the gene matches. The CDR3 DNA follows: TGTGCCAGCAGCTCTGATCCACTAGCGGGGGGTAGATACGAGCAGTACTTC. It yields the protein CASSSDPLAGGRYEQYF.

The J gene is TRBJ2-7, the V gene TRBV9, with 10 bases fitting TRBD1. The CDR3 runs to 16 residues. Looked up from germline, CDR1 is SGDLS and CDR2 is YYNGEE. Unmatched junction bases numbered 11, after V lost 3 bases and J lost 5 bases. The CDR3 loop is CASSARTDRGTDEQYF. The DNA for the CDR3 is TGTGCCAGCAGCGCCCGTACGGACAGGGGGACGGACGAGCAGTACTTC. The complete variable domain, with remaining parts taken from reference TRBV9 and TRBJ2-7, reads DSGVTQTPKHLITATGQRVTLRCSPRSGDLSVYWYQQSLDQGLQFLIQYYNGEERAKGNILERFSAQQFPDLHSELNLSSLELGDSALYFCASSARTDRGTDEQYFGPGTRLTVT.

The genes are TRBV5-6 and TRBJ2-2, with a weak D call TRBD2 (6 bases). The V and J ends lost 6 bases and 5 bases respectively, with 17 bases between them. The CDR3 is 15 amino acids. The germline CDR1 and CDR2 sequences are SGHDT and YYEEEE. The CDR3 is CASTPWRERTGELFF. CDR3 in DNA: TGTGCCAGCACACCCTGGCGGGAACGGACCGGGGAGCTGTTTTTT.

The chain carries TRBV11-2 and TRBJ2-1; D remains unclear. The CDR3 loop spans 16 amino acids. Trimming cost V 2 bases and J 2 bases, with 13 bases left between them. CDR1 and CDR2 (germline): SGHAT, FQNNGV. For the CDR3, the DNA is TGTGCCAGCAGCTTAAATGTTGGCGGAACCTACAATGAGCAGTTCTTC. This codes for CASSLNVGGTYNEQFF.

To note about this clone: The same CDR3 can be traced to other DNA sequences in this sample. The chain uses TRBV9 and TRBJ2-1; tentative D call: TRBD2 (7 bases). This CDR3 contains 15 residues. V lost 0 bases and J 2 bases, leaving 9 bases between the germline ends. CDR1 is SGDLS and CDR2 is YYNGEE in the germline V gene. CDR3 loop: CASSVAGGPYNEQFF. For the CDR3, the DNA is TGTGCCAGCAGCGTAGCCGGGGGGCCCTACAATGAGCAGTTCTTC.

This clone was observed a single time. The chain uses TRBV9 and TRBJ2-7; D is ambiguous. The CDR3 has 16 residues. Trimming cost V 3 bases and J 3 bases, with 19 bases left between them. Germline V gene data show CDR1 as SGDLS and CDR2 as YYNGEE. The CDR3 DNA reads as TGTGCCAGCAGCGACTCTCAGGATGGAGAAGACTACGAGCAGTACTTC. Its protein is CASSDSQDGEDYEQYF.

The V and J genes are TRBV6-4 and TRBJ1-2; D is uncertain. The CDR3 extends over 19 amino acids. The ends were cut back, 2 bases at V and 2 bases at J, with 24 bases in the middle. CDR1 and CDR2 from the germline V gene are MRHNA and SNTAGT. The CDR3, as DNA: TGTGCCAGCAGTGACGAGGACTCGGACCGGCCGTTTTCCAACTATGGCTACACCTTC. Amino acids: CASSDEDSDRPFSNYGYTF.

This chain uses TRBV11-2 with TRBJ1-4; the D gene is possibly TRBD1 (5 bases). This CDR3 comprises 16 residues. Trimming stripped 5 bases from V and 0 bases from J, with 13 bases between. Germline V gene data show CDR1 as SGHAT and CDR2 as FQNNGV. The chain's CDR3 is CASSPGTAPTNEKLFF. The DNA for the CDR3 is TGTGCCAGCAGCCCCGGGACGGCACCAACTAATGAAAAACTGTTTTTT.

This clone occurred a few times. CDR3 in amino acids: CASSWNGDSPLHF. As DNA, the CDR3 is TGTGCCAGCAGTTGGAACGGGGATTCACCCCTCCACTTT. This chain connects TRBV27 to TRBJ1-6; D gene ambiguous. Germline loops: CDR1 MNHEY, CDR2 SMNVEV (reference sequence). The V and J ends lost 4 bases and 8 bases respectively, with 9 bases between them. The CDR3 consists of 13 residues.

This chain uses TRBV6-5 with TRBJ2-1; weak D call: TRBD2 (6 bases). Trimming shortened V by 0 bases and J by 5 bases, and 11 bases separated the two germline ends. The CDR3 extends over 15 amino acids. Germline CDR1 and CDR2: MNHEY and SVGAGI. The CDR3 nucleotides are TGTGCCAGCAGTTACTCGGGAGGAGGGAACAATGAGCAGTTCTTC. Its translation is CASSYSGGGNNEQFF.

This chain links TRBV7-8 with TRBJ2-1, with D maybe TRBD1 (5 bases). This CDR3 has 16 amino acids. Deletions cut 1 base from V and 0 bases from J, with 10 bases between. Germline loops: CDR1 SGHVS, CDR2 FQNEAQ. CDR3 amino acids: CASSLDHRSSYNEQFF. CDR3 bases: TGTGCCAGCAGCTTAGATCACAGGAGCTCCTACAATGAGCAGTTCTTC.

J is TRBJ2-3 and V is TRBV21-1. TRBV21-1 is noted as a pseudogene. CDR3 length equals 12 residues. CDR3 residues: CASSKGTDTQYF. Written as DNA, the CDR3 is TGTGCCAGCAGCAAGGGCACAGATACGCAGTATTTT.

This chain joins TRBV19 and TRBJ1-3; a possible D gene is TRBD1 (6 bases). Per the germline V gene, CDR1 is LNHDA and CDR2 is SQIVND (reference sequence). The germline V and J ends were trimmed by 5 bases and 0 bases, with 11 bases remaining between them. The CDR3 consists of 15 residues. CDR3 DNA: TGTGCCAGTAGTGCACAGGGATTCTCTGGAAACACCATATATTTT. Translating gives CASSAQGFSGNTIYF.